This TCR beta chain came from a study of cytomegalovirus exposure and HLA in healthy donors. Findings of the study overall: A prior analysis recorded that most TCR beta V segments were productive about 90% or about 30% of the time. Altogether, around 160 TCR beta chains were recorded as cytomegalovirus-associated. Owing to their indistinguishability, certain V segments, notably TRBV6-2 and TRBV6-3, were excluded. Accurate predictions that matched the HLA-A and HLA-B alleles of most subjects were reportedly made from TCR beta sequences.

V lost 5 bases, J lost 6 bases, and 7 bases stayed unmatched. Per germline, CDR1 MNHEY and CDR2 SVGAGI. The CDR3 contains 14 residues. Only one count was recorded for this clone. The antigen is unknown. A multiplex PCR was run with 60 Vbeta primers and 13 Jbeta primers. Only in-frame clones appear in the TCRdb table, and some are missing; sequencing was by immunoSEQ multiplex PCR. This sample carries around 160,000 clones, around 73% of them seen once, and the ten largest clones take over 1.1%. V usage is TRBV6-5 and J usage is TRBJ2-7, with 10 bases identical to TRBD1. The specimen was PBMCs. The receptor comes from a male donor in good health and CMV-seronegative. The CDR3 spells CASSARTGGGEQYF. The CDR3 region has the DNA TGTGCCAGCAGTGCCCGGACAGGGGGGGGCGAGCAGTACTTC.